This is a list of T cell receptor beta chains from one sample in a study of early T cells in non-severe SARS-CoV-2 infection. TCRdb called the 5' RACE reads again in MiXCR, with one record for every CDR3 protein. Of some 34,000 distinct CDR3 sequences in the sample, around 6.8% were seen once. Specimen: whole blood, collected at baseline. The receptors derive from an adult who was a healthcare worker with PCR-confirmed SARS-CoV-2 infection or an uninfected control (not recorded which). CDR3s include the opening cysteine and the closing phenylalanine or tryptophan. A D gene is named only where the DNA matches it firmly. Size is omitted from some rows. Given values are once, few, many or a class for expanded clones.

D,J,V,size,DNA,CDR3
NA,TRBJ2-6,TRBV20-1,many,TGCAGTGCTAGTGACGCAACCTCCGGGGCCAACGTCCTGACTTTC,CSASDATSGANVLTF
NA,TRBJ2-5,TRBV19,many,TGTGCCAGTGGCGCACCGGGGCCCCAAGAGACCCAGTACTTC,CASGAPGPQETQYF
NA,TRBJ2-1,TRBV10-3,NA,TGTGCCATCAGTGGACTACGCAATGAGCAGTTCTTC,CAISGLRNEQFF
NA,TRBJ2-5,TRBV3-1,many,TGTGCCAGCAGCTTGACACGGGGTCAAACAGAGACCCAGTACTTC,CASSLTRGQTETQYF
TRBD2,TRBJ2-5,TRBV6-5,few,TGTGCCAGCAGTCCGACTAGCTTGGAGACCCAGTACTTC,CASSPTSLETQYF
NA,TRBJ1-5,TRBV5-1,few,TGCGCCAGCAGCTGGGCAGGGAATCAGCCCCAGCATTTT,CASSWAGNQPQHF
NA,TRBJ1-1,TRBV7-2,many,TGTGCCAGCAGCTTAGAGAGCAGATACATGAACACTGAAGCTTTCTTT,CASSLESRYMNTEAFF
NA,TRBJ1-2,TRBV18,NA,TGTGCCAGCTCTCCAGCGGCGGGGGAGAGGGCCTATGGCTACACCTTC,CASSPAAGERAYGYTF
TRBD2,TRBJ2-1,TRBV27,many,TGTGCCAGCAGTGGACTAGCGGGAGTCTCCTACAATGAGCAGTTCTTC,CASSGLAGVSYNEQFF
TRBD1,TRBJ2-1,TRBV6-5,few,TGTGCCAGCAGAGGGACAGGATACAATGAGCAGTTCTTC,CASRGTGYNEQFF
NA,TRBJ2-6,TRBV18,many,TGTGCCAGCTCACCTCCACAGGTGGGAGTTGGGGCCAACGTCCTGACTTTC,CASSPPQVGVGANVLTF
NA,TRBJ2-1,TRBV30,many,TGTGCCTGGAGTATGTGGGAGGCCTACAATGAGCAGTTCTTC,CAWSMWEAYNEQFF
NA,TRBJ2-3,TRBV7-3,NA,TGTGCCAGCAGCTTAACCGGGAGTGGGGATACGCAGTATTTT,CASSLTGSGDTQYF